The 26 T cell receptor beta chains presented below share a single source sample, sequenced in a study of CD8 T cells in Susac syndrome. RNA, at roughly 0.5 to 1 ug, was reverse transcribed with random hexamers. From the immunoSEQ multiplex PCR reads, TCRdb called clonotypes with MiXCR, one entry per CDR3 protein. Of fewer than 90,000 distinct CDR3 sequences in the sample, around 93% were seen once. The sample comprised CD8+ T cells from PBMCs. Receptors were obtained from a human donor with Susac syndrome.

The chain uses TRBV5-1 and TRBJ2-5; D is uncertain. V lost 1 base, J lost 5 bases, and 15 bases lay in between. Germline V gives CDR1 SGHRS, CDR2 YFSETQ. The CDR3 length is 15 residues. The CDR3 is CASSLSTNPGETQYF. The CDR3 region has the DNA TGCGCCAGCAGCTTGAGTACTAACCCTGGGGAGACCCAGTACTTC.

The genes are TRBV18 and TRBJ2-6; D not resolved. CDR1 and CDR2 from the germline V gene are KGHSH and LQKENI. This CDR3 spans 15 amino acids. V was trimmed by 3 bases and J by 0 bases, leaving 6 bases between them. CDR3 region: CASSPTTSGANVLTF. CDR3 coding DNA: TGTGCCAGCTCACCTACCACCTCTGGGGCCAACGTCCTGACTTTC.

The genes are TRBV18 and TRBJ2-3, with D perhaps matching TRBD2 (6 bases). The V end lost 3 bases, the J end lost 5 bases, and 18 bases lay between the germline ends. The CDR3 extends over 16 amino acids. The germline CDR1 and CDR2 sequences are KGHSH and LQKENI. The CDR3: CASSPSLAGSGDTQYF. The CDR3 DNA reads TGTGCCAGCTCACCGTCGTTGGCGGGATCGGGAGATACGCAGTATTTT.

This rearrangement joins TRBV20-1 to TRBJ2-1, with 7 positions matching TRBD1. The V and J ends lost 5 bases and 7 bases, in that order; junction bases with no gene match: 11. The germline V gene has CDR1 DFQATT and CDR2 SNEGSKA (reference sequence). The CDR3 sequence is 14 residues long. CDR3 protein: CSASPNRGGNEQFF. Written as DNA, the CDR3 is TGCAGTGCTTCTCCCAACAGGGGTGGGAATGAGCAGTTCTTC.

The chain has TRBV10-3 and TRBJ1-2; D is possibly TRBD1 (6 bases). This CDR3 is 14 amino acids long. Trimming cost V 5 bases and J 0 bases, with 10 bases left between them. Germline V gene sequence: CDR1 ENHRY, CDR2 SYGVKD. The CDR3 sequence is CAISSGDTNYGYTF. The CDR3 nucleotides read TGTGCCATCAGTTCAGGGGATACTAACTATGGCTACACCTTC.

In DNA, the CDR3 is TGTGCCAGCAGCCATCGTCCCTCGGGAACAGACACAGATACGCAGTATTTT. Translating it yields CASSHRPSGTDTDTQYF. The chain has TRBV3-1 and TRBJ2-3, with a tentative D call TRBD2 (5 bases). The CDR3 is 17 amino acids. Trimming removed 3 bases from V and 2 bases from J, with 18 bases in between. CDR1 is LGHDT, CDR2 YNNKEL, per germline (reference sequence).

The chain combines TRBV2 with TRBJ2-3; 14 nucleotides align to TRBD2. With 8 bases clipped from V and 4 bases from J, the junction kept 8 bases outside the gene matches. Per germline, CDR1 SNHLY and CDR2 FYNNEI. The CDR3 totals 16 residues. DNA of the CDR3: TGTGCCAGCGGTTTGCAGGGACTAGCGGGAGCAGATACGCAGTATTTT. Its protein product is CASGLQGLAGADTQYF.

The genes are TRBV9 and TRBJ1-3, with D uncertain. The CDR3 contains 14 residues. V gave up 2 bases and J gave up 0 bases, with 6 bases separating them. The germline V gene encodes CDR1 SGDLS and CDR2 YYNGEE. DNA of the CDR3: TGTGCCAGCAGCGTCCAGAGCTCTGGAAACACCATATATTTT. This encodes CASSVQSSGNTIYF.

CDR3 in amino acids: CASRDSEETQYF. Written as DNA, the CDR3 is TGTGCCAGCCGGGACTCAGAAGAGACCCAGTACTTC. The rearrangement joins TRBV2 to TRBJ2-5; the D gene is possibly TRBD2 (6 bases). Germline CDR1 and CDR2: SNHLY and FYNNEI. CDR3 length: 12 residues. Trimming removed 8 bases at V and 3 bases at J, with 10 bases between.

The V call is TRBV7-2, the J call TRBJ2-5, with D maybe TRBD1 (6 bases). This CDR3 region has 16 residues. Trimming took off 3 bases at V and 2 bases at J, with 16 bases between the two ends. Germline V CDR1 and CDR2: SGHTA, FQGNSA. The CDR3 here is CASSFNPRGRQETQYF. The CDR3 region has the DNA TGTGCCAGCAGCTTCAACCCCAGGGGACGGCAAGAGACCCAGTACTTC. The whole variable domain, filled in from reference TRBV7-2 and TRBJ2-5, reads GAGVSQSPSNKVTEKGKDVELRCDPISGHTALYWYRQSLGQGLEFLIYFQGNSAPDKSGLPSDRFSAERTGGSVSTLTIQRTQQEDSAVYLCASSFNPRGRQETQYFGPGTRLLVL.

The rearrangement links TRBV18 to TRBJ2-7, with D hard to call. Trimming stripped 5 bases from V and 2 bases from J, with 19 bases between. The CDR3 extends over 16 amino acids. Looked up from germline, CDR1 is KGHSH and CDR2 is LQKENI. The CDR3 is CASSANPFSVPYEQYF. DNA for the CDR3: TGTGCCAGCTCAGCTAACCCCTTCTCTGTGCCCTACGAGCAGTACTTC.

This clonotype was seen once. V usage is TRBV5-1 and J usage is TRBJ2-7; 8 bases are shared with TRBD1. V shed 4 bases, J shed 0 bases, and the junction held 9 bases outside the gene matches. Germline V CDR1 and CDR2: SGHRS, YFSETQ. The CDR3 loop spans 16 amino acids. CDR3 coding DNA: TGCGCCAGCAGCGTCGCATCCCAGGGGGCCTCCTACGAGCAGTACTTC. Its translation: CASSVASQGASYEQYF.

V is TRBV28 and J is TRBJ2-7; possibly TRBD2 for D (6 bases). This CDR3 has 13 amino acids. Germline CDR1 and CDR2: MDHEN and SYDVKM. The germline V and J ends were trimmed by 6 bases and 2 bases, with 11 bases remaining between them. In DNA form, the CDR3 reads TGTGCCAGCAGAGGTAGCGGAGCCTACGAGCAGTACTTC. Translation gives CASRGSGAYEQYF.

This rearrangement joins TRBV19 to TRBJ1-1, with D maybe TRBD1 (6 bases). V lost 6 bases and J 1 base, leaving 15 bases between the germline ends. The V gene's germline CDR1 is LNHDA and CDR2 SQIVND (reference sequence). The CDR3 has 15 residues. CDR3 nucleotides: TGTGCCAGTAGCCCCCCGGGAGGGGGGAACACTGAAGCTTTCTTT. Protein sequence: CASSPPGGGNTEAFF.

The V call is TRBV18, the J call TRBJ2-3; D may be TRBD1 (5 bases). Trimming shortened V by 0 bases and J by 4 bases, and 8 bases separated the two germline ends. The CDR3 length is 14 residues. CDR1 KGHSH and CDR2 LQKENI come from the germline V gene. The CDR3 DNA follows: TGTGCCAGCTCACCACCGGGGCGCGCAGATACGCAGTATTTT. It codes for CASSPPGRADTQYF.

This clonotype was observed once. The rearrangement joins TRBV6-1 to TRBJ1-1; D gene ambiguous. In germline, CDR1 is MNHNS, CDR2 SASEGT. Trimming pared 3 bases from V and 2 bases from J, leaving 10 bases between. The CDR3 totals 14 residues. CDR3 sequence (DNA): TGTGCCAGCAGTGAGACCAGAGCCAACACTGAAGCTTTCTTT. Protein sequence: CASSETRANTEAFF.

The chain employs TRBV27 and TRBJ2-3; D remains unclear. V shed 2 bases and J shed 4 bases, with 10 bases lying between them. Per germline, CDR1 MNHEY and CDR2 SMNVEV (reference sequence). The CDR3 covers 14 residues. CDR3: CASSLALPADTQYF. The DNA for the CDR3 is TGTGCCAGCAGTTTAGCACTGCCGGCAGATACGCAGTATTTT.

This chain connects TRBV7-3 to TRBJ2-5; either TRBD1 or TRBD2 may supply D (6 bases each). CDR3 length: 15 residues. Germline CDR1 reads SGHTA; CDR2 reads FQGTGA. Trimming cost V 3 bases and J 4 bases, with 15 bases left between them. The CDR3 reads CASSLEGGVSETQYF. The CDR3 DNA is TGTGCCAGCAGCTTGGAGGGGGGCGTATCAGAGACCCAGTACTTC.

The chain recombines TRBV3-1 with TRBJ2-1; 8 bases match TRBD1. The CDR3 covers 14 residues. Germline V gives CDR1 LGHDT, CDR2 YNNKEL (reference sequence). V lost 7 bases, J lost 6 bases, and 8 bases stayed unmatched. The CDR3 region is CASKGTGDFNEQFF. CDR3 DNA sequence: TGTGCCAGCAAAGGGACAGGCGACTTCAATGAGCAGTTCTTC.

V and J are TRBV3-1 and TRBJ2-2, with 8 positions matching TRBD2. CDR3 length: 18 amino acids. V shed 4 bases and J 7 bases; nucleotides not matched to a gene: 17. Germline V gives CDR1 LGHDT, CDR2 YNNKEL (reference sequence). Written as DNA, the CDR3 is TGTGCCAGCAGCCGCTCGAGATCAAGCGGGAGTTCCATCGGGGAGCTGTTTTTT. Translating it yields CASSRSRSSGSSIGELFF.

The genes are TRBV29-1 and TRBJ2-3; D is perhaps TRBD2 (7 bases). This CDR3 spans 13 amino acids. Germline values: CDR1 SQVTM, CDR2 ANQGSEA. The ends were cut back, 6 bases at V and 0 bases at J, with 10 bases in the middle. The CDR3 DNA sequence: TGCAGCGTGGGGGGGGCAAGCACAGATACGCAGTATTTT. Its protein product is CSVGGASTDTQYF.

The gene calls are TRBV15 and TRBJ1-1; 10 bases match TRBD1. Trimming took 4 bases from V and 4 from J; bases not matched to a gene: 9. Germline lookup yields CDR1 LNHNV and CDR2 YYDKDF (reference sequence). The CDR3 runs 16 residues. CDR3 protein: CATSTKDRGTGTEAFF. Here the CDR3 DNA reads TGTGCCACCAGCACAAAGGACAGGGGGACGGGCACTGAAGCTTTCTTT.

The rearrangement links TRBV2 to TRBJ2-7, with D perhaps being TRBD1 or TRBD2 (7 bases each). Trimming took off 11 bases at V and 4 bases at J, with 18 bases between the two ends. This CDR3 comprises 13 residues. Germline assignment: CDR1 SNHLY and CDR2 FYNNEI. CDR3 region: CAGRDSWGYEQYF. CDR3 nucleotide sequence: TGTGCCGGGAGGGACAGTTGGGGATACGAGCAGTACTTC.

J is TRBJ2-1 and V is TRBV7-2, with a possible D match to TRBD1 (6 bases). Trimming stripped 1 base from V and 5 bases from J, with 12 bases between. From germline, CDR1 is SGHTA and CDR2 FQGNSA. The CDR3 spans 15 residues. The CDR3 DNA is TGTGCCAGCAGCTTAGGCCCCGGACAGAACAATGAGCAGTTCTTC. This encodes CASSLGPGQNNEQFF.

V is TRBV7-2 and J is TRBJ2-1; 7 bases align to TRBD2. Germline CDR1 is SGHTA and CDR2 is FQGNSA. The CDR3 runs 15 residues. J gave up 9 bases and V 2 bases, and 10 bases lay outside the gene matches. Here the CDR3 reads CASSLSAGVNGEQFF. CDR3 coding DNA: TGTGCCAGCAGCTTATCGGCGGGAGTCAATGGTGAGCAGTTCTTC.

This clonotype was seen a handful of times. The chain is built from TRBV5-1 and TRBJ1-1; 10 bases agree with TRBD1. After removal of 5 bases from V and 1 base from J, the junction contained 11 bases not matched to a gene. CDR1 SGHRS and CDR2 YFSETQ come from the germline V gene. The CDR3 runs 17 residues. The CDR3 loop reads CASRDPWTGGTNTEAFF. The CDR3 nucleotides read TGCGCCAGCAGAGACCCCTGGACAGGGGGGACGAACACTGAAGCTTTCTTT.